The clone carrying this TCR beta chain was observed a handful of times. The data were taken from a study of identical twins. The V and J ends lost 1 base and 9 bases respectively, with 19 bases between them. This CDR3 region has 16 residues. Germline-derived CDR1 and CDR2 are LGHNA and YSLEER. TCRdb called the 5' RACE reads again in MiXCR, with one record for every CDR3 protein. The sample records hundreds of thousands of distinct CDR3 sequences, 8.5% to 9% being singletons. These sequences were also reported in another study, on yellow fever vaccine responses in identical twins.

Sequencing was carried out using PBMCs. The chain links TRBV4-3 to TRBJ2-1; D is possibly TRBD2 (5 bases). This receptor was identified in a young woman in good health. The CDR3: CASSQGSRSGGGEQFF. CDR3 sequence (DNA): TGCGCCAGCAGCCAAGGCAGCCGATCAGGAGGAGGTGAGCAGTTCTTC.